This T cell receptor beta chain was retrieved from a study of control samples from healthy donors and cancer patients. The CDR3 sequence is 13 residues long. Germline CDR1 and CDR2: SGHTA and FQGTGA. V dropped 5 bases and J dropped 2 bases, with 9 bases sitting between them. Only in-frame clones appear in the TCRdb table, and some are missing; sequencing was by immunoSEQ multiplex PCR. The profile shows around 170,000 clones, 85% to 90% of them singletons. This TCR was recovered from a woman aged 45-65 years in good health. The sequencing sample was made of blood. The chain joins TRBV7-3 to TRBJ1-1; no firm D call. This CDR3 is CASSPGINTEAFF. CDR3 DNA: TGTGCCAGCAGCCCTGGGATTAACACTGAAGCTTTCTTT.